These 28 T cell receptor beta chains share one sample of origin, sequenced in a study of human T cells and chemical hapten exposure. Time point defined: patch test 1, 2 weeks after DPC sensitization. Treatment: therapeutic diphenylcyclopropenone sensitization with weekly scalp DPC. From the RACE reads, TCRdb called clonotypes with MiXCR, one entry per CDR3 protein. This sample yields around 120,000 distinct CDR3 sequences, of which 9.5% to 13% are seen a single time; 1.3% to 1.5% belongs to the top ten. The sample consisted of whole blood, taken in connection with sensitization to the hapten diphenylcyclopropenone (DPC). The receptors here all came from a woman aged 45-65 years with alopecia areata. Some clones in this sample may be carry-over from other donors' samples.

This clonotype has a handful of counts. In DNA form, the CDR3 reads TGTGCCAGCAGTTCCCTCCTACCGGGACAGTACAATGAGCAGTTCTTC. It yields the protein CASSSLLPGQYNEQFF. The genes are TRBV28 and TRBJ2-1; 7 bases agree with TRBD1. The V and J ends lost 4 bases and 4 bases, in that order; junction bases with no gene match: 10. The CDR3 runs to 16 residues. Germline CDR1 MDHEN, CDR2 SYDVKM.

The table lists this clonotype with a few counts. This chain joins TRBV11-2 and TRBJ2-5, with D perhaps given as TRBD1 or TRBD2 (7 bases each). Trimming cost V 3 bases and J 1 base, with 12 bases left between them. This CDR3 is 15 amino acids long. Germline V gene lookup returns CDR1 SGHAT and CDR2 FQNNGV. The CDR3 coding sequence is TGTGCCAGCAGCTTTGACAGGGAGGGCCAAGAGACCCAGTACTTC. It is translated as CASSFDREGQETQYF.

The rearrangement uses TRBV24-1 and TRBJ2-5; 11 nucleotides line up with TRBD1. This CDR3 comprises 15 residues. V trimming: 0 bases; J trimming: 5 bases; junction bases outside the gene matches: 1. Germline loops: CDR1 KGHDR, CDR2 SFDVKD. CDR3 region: CATSDLGQGAETQYF. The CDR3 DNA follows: TGTGCCACCAGTGATTTGGGACAGGGGGCTGAGACCCAGTACTTC.

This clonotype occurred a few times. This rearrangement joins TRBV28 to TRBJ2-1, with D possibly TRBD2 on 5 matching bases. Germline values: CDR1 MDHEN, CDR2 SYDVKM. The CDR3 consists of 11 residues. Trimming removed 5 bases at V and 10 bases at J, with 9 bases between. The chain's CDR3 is CASSLQREQFF. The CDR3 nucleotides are TGTGCCAGCAGTCTACAGCGGGAGCAGTTCTTC.

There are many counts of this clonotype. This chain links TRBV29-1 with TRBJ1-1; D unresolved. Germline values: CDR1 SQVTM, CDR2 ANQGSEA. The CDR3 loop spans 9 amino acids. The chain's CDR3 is CSTGPEAFF. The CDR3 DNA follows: TGCAGTACCGGGCCTGAAGCTTTCTTT.

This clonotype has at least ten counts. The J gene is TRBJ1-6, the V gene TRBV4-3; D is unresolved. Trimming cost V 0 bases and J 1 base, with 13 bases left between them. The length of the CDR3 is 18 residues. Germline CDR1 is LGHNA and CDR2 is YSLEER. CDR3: CASSQDGVTVSYNSPLHF. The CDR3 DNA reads TGCGCCAGCAGCCAAGATGGGGTTACAGTGTCCTATAATTCACCCCTCCACTTT.

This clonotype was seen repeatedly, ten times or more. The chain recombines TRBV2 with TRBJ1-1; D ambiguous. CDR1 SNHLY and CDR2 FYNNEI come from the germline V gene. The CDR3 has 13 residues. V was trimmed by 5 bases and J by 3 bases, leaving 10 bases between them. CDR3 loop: CASSNTGHTEAFF. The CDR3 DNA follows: TGTGCCAGCAGTAACACGGGTCACACTGAAGCTTTCTTT.

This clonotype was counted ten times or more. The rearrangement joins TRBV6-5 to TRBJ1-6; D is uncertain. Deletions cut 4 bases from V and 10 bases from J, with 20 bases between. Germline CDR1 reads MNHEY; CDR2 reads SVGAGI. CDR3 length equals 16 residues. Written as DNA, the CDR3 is TGTGCCAGCAGTTTAAACAGTATCGTTGGAGGATCACCCCTCCACTTT. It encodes CASSLNSIVGGSPLHF.

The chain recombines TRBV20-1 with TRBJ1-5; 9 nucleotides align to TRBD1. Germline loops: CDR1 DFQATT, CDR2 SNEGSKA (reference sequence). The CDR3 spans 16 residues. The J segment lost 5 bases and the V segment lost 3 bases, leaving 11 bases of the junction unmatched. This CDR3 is CSASRTGELVDQPQHF. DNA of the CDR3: TGCAGTGCTAGTCGGACAGGGGAATTGGTCGATCAGCCCCAGCATTTT.

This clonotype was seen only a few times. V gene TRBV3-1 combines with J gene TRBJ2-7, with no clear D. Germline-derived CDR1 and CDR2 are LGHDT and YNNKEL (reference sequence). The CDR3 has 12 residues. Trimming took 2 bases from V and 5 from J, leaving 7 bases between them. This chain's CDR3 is CASSQRLDEQYF. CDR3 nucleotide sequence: TGTGCCAGCAGCCAACGTTTGGACGAGCAGTACTTC.

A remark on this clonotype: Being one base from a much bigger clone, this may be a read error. CDR3 sequence: CACNFFRTGTGELFF. CDR3 nucleotides: TGTGCCTGCAACTTTTTCCGTACAGGCACCGGGGAGCTGTTTTTT. The genes are TRBV6-2 or TRBV6-3 and TRBJ2-2; TRBD1 might be the D (5 bases). CDR3 length: 15 amino acids. Looked up from germline, CDR1 is MNHEY and CDR2 is SVGEGT. V was pared by 11 bases and J by 4 bases, with 20 bases between.

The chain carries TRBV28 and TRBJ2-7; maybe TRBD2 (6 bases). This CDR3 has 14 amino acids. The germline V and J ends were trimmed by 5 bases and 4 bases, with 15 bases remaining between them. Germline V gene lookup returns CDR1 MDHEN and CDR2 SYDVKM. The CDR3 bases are TGTGCCAGCAGTCTTCCCGGGGAGGTATACGAGCAGTACTTC. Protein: CASSLPGEVYEQYF.

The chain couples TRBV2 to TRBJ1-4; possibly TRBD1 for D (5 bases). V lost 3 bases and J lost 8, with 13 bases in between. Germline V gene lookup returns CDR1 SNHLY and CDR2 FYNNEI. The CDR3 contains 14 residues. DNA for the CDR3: TGTGCCAGCAGTGAGAGGAGGGGCGCGGAAAAACTGTTTTTT. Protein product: CASSERRGAEKLFF. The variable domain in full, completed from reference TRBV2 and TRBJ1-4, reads EPEVTQTPSHQVTQMGQEVILRCVPISNHLYFYWYRQILGQKVEFLVSFYNNEISEKSEIFDDQFSVERPDGSNFTLKIRSTKLEDSAMYFCASSERRGAEKLFFGSGTQLSVL.

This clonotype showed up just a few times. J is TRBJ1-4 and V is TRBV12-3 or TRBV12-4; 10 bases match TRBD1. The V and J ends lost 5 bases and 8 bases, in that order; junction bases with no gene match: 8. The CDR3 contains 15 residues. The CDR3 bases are TGTGCCAGCAGTCCGTCGACAGGGGGCCGAGAAAAACTGTTTTTT. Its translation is CASSPSTGGREKLFF.

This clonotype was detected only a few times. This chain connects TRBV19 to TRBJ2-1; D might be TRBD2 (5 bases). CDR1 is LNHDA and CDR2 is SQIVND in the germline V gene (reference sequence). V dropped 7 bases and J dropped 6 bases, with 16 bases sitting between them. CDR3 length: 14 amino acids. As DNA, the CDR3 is TGTGCCAGTACCCCACAGCTAGCCTCCAATGAGCAGTTCTTC. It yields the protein CASTPQLASNEQFF.

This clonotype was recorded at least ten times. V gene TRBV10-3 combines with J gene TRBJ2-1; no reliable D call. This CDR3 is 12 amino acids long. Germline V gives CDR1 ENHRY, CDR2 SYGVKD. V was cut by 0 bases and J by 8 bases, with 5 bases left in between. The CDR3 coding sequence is TGTGCCATCAGTGAGTCTTCGGATGAGCAGTTCTTC. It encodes CAISESSDEQFF.

The CDR3 DNA follows: TGTGCCAGCAGCTTAGGCCAGACTATTGAAGCTTTCTTT. It yields the protein CASSLGQTIEAFF. V gene TRBV11-1 combines with J gene TRBJ1-1; D is uncertain. Germline CDR1 SGHAT, CDR2 FQDESV (reference sequence). The V gene lost 1 base and the J gene lost 7 bases, with 10 bases spanning the gap. The length of the CDR3 is 13 residues.

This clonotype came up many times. CDR3 protein: CSARSPREGSEAFF. The DNA for the CDR3 is TGCAGTGCTAGATCGCCCAGGGAAGGAAGTGAAGCTTTCTTT. V and J are TRBV20-1 and TRBJ1-1; possible D gene TRBD1, 5 bases. The germline CDR1 and CDR2 sequences are DFQATT and SNEGSKA (reference sequence). Deletions cut 2 bases from V and 7 bases from J, with 17 bases between. CDR3 length equals 14 residues.

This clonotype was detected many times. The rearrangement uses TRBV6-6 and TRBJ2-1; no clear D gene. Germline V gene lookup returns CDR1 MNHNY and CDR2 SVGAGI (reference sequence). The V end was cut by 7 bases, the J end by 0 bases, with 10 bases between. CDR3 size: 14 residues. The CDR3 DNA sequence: TGTGCCAGCACCTTACAGAGCTCCTACAATGAGCAGTTCTTC. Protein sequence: CASTLQSSYNEQFF.

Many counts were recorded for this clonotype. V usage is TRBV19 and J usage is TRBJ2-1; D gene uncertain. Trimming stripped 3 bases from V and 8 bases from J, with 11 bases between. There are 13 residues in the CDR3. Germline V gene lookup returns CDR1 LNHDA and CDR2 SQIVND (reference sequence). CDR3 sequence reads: CASSIYRVDEQFF. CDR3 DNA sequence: TGTGCCAGTAGTATTTACCGGGTCGATGAGCAGTTCTTC.

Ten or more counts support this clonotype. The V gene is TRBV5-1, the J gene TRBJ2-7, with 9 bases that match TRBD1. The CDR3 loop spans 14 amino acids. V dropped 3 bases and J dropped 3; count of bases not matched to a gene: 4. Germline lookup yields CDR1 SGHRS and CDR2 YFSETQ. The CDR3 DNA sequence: TGCGCCAGCAGCTCGGGACAGGGCATCTACGAGCAGTACTTC. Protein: CASSSGQGIYEQYF.

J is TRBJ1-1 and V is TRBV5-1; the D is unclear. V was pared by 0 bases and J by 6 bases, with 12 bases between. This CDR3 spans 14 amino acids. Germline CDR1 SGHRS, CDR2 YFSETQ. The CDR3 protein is CASSLVEKLAEAFF. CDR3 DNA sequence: TGCGCCAGCAGCTTGGTGGAAAAATTGGCTGAAGCTTTCTTT. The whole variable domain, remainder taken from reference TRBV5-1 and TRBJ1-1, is KAGVTQTPRYLIKTRGQQVTLSCSPISGHRSVSWYQQTPGQGLQFLFEYFSETQRNKGNFPGRFSGRQFSNSRSEMNVSTLELGDSALYLCASSLVEKLAEAFFGQGTRLTVV.

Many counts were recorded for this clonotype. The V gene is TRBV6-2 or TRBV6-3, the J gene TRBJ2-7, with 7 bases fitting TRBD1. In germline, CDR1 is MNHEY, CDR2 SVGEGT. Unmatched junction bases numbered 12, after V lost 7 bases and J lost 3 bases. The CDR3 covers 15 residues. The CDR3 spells CASTSHSTGDYEQYF. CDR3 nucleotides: TGTGCCAGCACATCCCATAGCACAGGGGACTACGAGCAGTACTTC.

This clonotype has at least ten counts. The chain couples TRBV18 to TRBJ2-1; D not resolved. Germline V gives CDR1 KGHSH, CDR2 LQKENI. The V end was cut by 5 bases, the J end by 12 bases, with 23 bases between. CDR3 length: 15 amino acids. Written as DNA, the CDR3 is TGTGCCAGCTCAGACGGAACTCAATGGCCCACGGGGCAGTTCTTC. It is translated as CASSDGTQWPTGQFF. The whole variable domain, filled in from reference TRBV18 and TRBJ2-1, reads NAGVMQNPRHLVRRRGQEARLRCSPMKGHSHVYWYRQLPEEGLKFMVYLQKENIIDESGMPKERFSAEFPKEGPSILRIQQVVRGDSAAYFCASSDGTQWPTGQFFGPGTRLTVL.

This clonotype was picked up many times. The CDR3 spells CASTPSGVYEQYF. The DNA for the CDR3 is TGTGCCAGCACTCCCTCGGGGGTTTACGAGCAGTACTTC. This chain connects TRBV6-2 or TRBV6-3 to TRBJ2-7, with a tentative D call TRBD2 (6 bases). From germline, CDR1 is MNHEY and CDR2 SVGEGT. The CDR3 extends over 13 amino acids. Between the trimmed V and J ends, which lost 7 bases and 4 bases, there was a span of 14 bases.

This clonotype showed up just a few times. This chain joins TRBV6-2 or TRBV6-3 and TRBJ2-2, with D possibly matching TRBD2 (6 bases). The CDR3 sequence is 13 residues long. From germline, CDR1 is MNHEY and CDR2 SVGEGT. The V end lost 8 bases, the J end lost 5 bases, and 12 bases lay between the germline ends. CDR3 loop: CASWNGGTGELFF. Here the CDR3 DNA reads TGTGCCAGCTGGAACGGGGGAACCGGGGAGCTGTTTTTT.

The DNA for the CDR3 is TGCAGTGCCAGGGGTGGGAGCTCCTACAATGAGCAGTTCTTC. This codes for CSARGGSSYNEQFF. The V and J genes are TRBV20-1 and TRBJ2-1; a possible D gene is TRBD1 (6 bases). Trimming cost V 6 bases and J 0 bases, with 12 bases left between them. The V gene's germline CDR1 is DFQATT and CDR2 SNEGSKA (reference sequence). The CDR3 loop spans 14 amino acids.

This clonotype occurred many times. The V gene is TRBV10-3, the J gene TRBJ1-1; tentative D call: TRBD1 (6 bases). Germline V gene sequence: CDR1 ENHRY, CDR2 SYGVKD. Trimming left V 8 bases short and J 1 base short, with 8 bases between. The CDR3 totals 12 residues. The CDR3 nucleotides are TGTGCCATCGGGGGACAGAACACTGAAGCTTTCTTT. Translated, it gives CAIGGQNTEAFF.